This TCR beta chain was sequenced for a study of cytomegalovirus exposure and HLA in healthy donors. Trimming took 0 bases from V and 6 from J, leaving 8 bases between them. Germline V lookup: CDR1 MRHNA, CDR2 SNTAGT. CDR3 size: 13 residues. A multiplex PCR was run with 60 Vbeta primers and 13 Jbeta primers. Data came from immunoSEQ multiplex PCR; TCRdb stores just in-frame clones and leaves some out. This sample's table has 100,000 to 150,000 clones. Material: PBMCs. The TCR sequence derives from a man in his thirties or forties in good health and CMV-seronegative. J is TRBJ1-2 and V is TRBV6-4, with unresolved D. For the CDR3, the DNA is TGTGCCAGCAGTGACTCGAACCGGGATGGCTACACCTTC. As protein: CASSDSNRDGYTF.